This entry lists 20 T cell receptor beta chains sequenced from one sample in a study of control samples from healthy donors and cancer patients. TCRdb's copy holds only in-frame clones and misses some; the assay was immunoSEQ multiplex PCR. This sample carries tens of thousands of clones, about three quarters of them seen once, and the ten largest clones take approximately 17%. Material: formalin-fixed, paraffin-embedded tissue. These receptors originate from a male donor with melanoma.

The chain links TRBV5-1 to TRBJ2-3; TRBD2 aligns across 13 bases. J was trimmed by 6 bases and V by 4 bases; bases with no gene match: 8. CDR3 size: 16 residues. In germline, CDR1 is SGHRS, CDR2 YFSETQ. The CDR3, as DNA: TGCGCCAGCAGCACTATAGGACTAGCGGGAGCGGATACGCAGTATTTT. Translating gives CASSTIGLAGADTQYF.

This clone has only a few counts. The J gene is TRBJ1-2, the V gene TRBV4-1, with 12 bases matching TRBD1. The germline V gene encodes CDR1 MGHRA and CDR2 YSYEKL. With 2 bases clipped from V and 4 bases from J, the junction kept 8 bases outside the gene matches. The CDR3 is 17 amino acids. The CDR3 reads CASSQPGTGGLGYGYTF. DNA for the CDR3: TGCGCCAGCAGCCAACCCGGGACAGGGGGCTTGGGCTATGGCTACACCTTC.

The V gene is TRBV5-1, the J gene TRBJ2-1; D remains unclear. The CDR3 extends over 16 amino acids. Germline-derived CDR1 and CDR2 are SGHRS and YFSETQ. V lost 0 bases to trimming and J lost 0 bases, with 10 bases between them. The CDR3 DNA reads TGCGCCAGCAGCTTGGCCGCGCATTACTCCTACAATGAGCAGTTCTTC. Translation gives CASSLAAHYSYNEQFF.

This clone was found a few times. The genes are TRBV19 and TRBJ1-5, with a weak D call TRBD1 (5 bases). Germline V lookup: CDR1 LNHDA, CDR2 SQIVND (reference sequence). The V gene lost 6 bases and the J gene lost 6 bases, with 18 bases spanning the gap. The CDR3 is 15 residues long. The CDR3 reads CASSPTGRVSQPQHF. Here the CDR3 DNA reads TGTGCCAGTAGCCCAACGGGCAGGGTGAGTCAGCCCCAGCATTTT.

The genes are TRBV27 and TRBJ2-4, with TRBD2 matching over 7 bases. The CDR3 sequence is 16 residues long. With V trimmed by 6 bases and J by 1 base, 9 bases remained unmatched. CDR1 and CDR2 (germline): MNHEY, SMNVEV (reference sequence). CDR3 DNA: TGTGCCAGCAGCAAAGGAGCGGGAATGGCCAAAAACATTCAGTACTTC. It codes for CASSKGAGMAKNIQYF.

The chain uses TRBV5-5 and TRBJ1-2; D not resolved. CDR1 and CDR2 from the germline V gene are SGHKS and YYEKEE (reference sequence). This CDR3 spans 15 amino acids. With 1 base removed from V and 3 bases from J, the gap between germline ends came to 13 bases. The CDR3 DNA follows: TGTGCCAGCAGCTTGACGTCAGAGATCTACTATGGCTACACCTTC. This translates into CASSLTSEIYYGYTF.

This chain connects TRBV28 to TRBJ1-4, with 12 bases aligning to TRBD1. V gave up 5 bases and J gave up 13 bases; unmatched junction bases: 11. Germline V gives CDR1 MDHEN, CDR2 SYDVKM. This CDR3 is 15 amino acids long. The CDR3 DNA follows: TGTGCCAGCAGTCCGTCCGGGACAGGGGGCTCTTTACTGTTTTTT. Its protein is CASSPSGTGGSLLFF.

The CDR3 loop reads CASSYGQNTEAFF. The CDR3 coding sequence is TGTGCCAGCAGCTACGGACAGAACACTGAAGCTTTCTTT. This chain joins TRBV7-6 and TRBJ1-1, with a weak D call TRBD1 (5 bases). CDR3 size: 13 residues. Trimming stripped 4 bases from V and 1 base from J, with 7 bases between. The V gene's germline CDR1 is SGHVS and CDR2 FNYEAQ.

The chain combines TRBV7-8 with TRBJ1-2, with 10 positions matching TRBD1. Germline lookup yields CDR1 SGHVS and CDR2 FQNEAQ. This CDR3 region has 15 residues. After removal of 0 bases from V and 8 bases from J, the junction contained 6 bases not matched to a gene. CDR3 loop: CASSLAGTGARGYTF. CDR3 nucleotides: TGTGCCAGCAGCTTAGCCGGGACAGGGGCCCGAGGCTACACCTTC.

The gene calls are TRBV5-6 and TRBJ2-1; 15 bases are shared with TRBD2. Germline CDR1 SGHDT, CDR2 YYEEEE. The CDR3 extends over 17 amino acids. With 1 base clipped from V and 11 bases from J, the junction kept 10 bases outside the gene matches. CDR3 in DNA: TGTGCCAGCAGCTTGTTGGGACTAGCGGGAGGAACAATGAAGCAGTTCTTC. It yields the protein CASSLLGLAGGTMKQFF.

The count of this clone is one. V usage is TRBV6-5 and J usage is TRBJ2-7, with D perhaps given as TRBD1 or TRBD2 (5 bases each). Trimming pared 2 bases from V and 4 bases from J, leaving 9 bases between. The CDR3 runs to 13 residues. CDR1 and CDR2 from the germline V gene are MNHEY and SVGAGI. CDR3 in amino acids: CASSYGGRYEQYF. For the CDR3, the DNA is TGTGCCAGCAGTTACGGGGGTCGGTACGAGCAGTACTTC.

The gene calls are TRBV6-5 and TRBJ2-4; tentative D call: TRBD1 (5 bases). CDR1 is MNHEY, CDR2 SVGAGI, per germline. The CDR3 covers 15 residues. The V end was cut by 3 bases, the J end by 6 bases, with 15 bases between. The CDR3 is CASSYQDTRINIQYF. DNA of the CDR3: TGTGCCAGCAGTTATCAGGACACCCGGATAAACATTCAGTACTTC.

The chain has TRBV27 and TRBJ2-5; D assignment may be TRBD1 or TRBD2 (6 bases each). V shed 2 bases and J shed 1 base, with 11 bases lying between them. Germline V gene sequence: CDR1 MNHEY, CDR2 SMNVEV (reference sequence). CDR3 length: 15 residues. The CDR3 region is CASSLGGRGQETQYF. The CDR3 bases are TGTGCCAGCAGTTTAGGGGGGCGGGGCCAAGAGACCCAGTACTTC.

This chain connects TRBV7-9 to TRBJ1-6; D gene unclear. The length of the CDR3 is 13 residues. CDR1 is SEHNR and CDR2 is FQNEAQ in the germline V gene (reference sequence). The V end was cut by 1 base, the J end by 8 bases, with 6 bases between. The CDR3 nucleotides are TGTGCCAGCAGCTTAGGGGGTCATTCACCCCTCCACTTT. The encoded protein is CASSLGGHSPLHF.

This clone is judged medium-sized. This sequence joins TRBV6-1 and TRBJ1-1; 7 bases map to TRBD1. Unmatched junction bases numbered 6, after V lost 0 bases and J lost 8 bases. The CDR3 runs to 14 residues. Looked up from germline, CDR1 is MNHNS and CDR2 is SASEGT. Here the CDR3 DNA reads TGTGCCAGCAGTGAAGCTTGGACAGGCACAGAAGCTTTCTTT. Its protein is CASSEAWTGTEAFF.

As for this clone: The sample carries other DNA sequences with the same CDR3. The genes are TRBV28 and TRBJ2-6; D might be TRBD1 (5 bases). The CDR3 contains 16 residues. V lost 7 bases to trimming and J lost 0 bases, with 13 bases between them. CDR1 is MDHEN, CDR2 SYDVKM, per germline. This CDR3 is CASTDSDSSGANVLTF. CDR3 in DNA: TGTGCCAGCACTGACAGCGATTCCTCTGGGGCCAACGTCCTGACTTTC.

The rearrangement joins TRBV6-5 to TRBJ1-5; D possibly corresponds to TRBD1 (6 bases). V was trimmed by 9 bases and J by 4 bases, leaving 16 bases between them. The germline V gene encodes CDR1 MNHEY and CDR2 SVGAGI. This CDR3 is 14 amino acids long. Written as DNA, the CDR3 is TGTGCCAGTACAGGGCCGTTTCTTAATCAGCCCCAGCATTTT. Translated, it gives CASTGPFLNQPQHF.

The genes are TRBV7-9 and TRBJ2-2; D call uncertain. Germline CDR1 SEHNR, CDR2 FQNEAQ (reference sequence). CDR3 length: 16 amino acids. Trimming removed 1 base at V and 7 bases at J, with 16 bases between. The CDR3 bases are TGTGCCAGCAGCTTAGTTTACACAGCAAAGGGCGGGGAGCTGTTTTTT. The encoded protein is CASSLVYTAKGGELFF.

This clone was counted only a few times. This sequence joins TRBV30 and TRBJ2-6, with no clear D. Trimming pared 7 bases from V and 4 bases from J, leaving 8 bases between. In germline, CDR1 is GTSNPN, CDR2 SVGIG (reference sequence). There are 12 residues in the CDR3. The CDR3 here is CAFRKGANVLTF. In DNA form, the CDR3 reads TGTGCCTTCAGGAAAGGGGCCAACGTCCTGACTTTC.

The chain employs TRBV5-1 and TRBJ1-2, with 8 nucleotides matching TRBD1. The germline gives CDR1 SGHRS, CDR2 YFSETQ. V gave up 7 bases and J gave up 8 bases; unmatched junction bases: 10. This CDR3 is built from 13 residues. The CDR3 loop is CASRPTGAEGYTF. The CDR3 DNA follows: TGCGCCAGCCGACCGACAGGGGCGGAGGGCTACACCTTC.